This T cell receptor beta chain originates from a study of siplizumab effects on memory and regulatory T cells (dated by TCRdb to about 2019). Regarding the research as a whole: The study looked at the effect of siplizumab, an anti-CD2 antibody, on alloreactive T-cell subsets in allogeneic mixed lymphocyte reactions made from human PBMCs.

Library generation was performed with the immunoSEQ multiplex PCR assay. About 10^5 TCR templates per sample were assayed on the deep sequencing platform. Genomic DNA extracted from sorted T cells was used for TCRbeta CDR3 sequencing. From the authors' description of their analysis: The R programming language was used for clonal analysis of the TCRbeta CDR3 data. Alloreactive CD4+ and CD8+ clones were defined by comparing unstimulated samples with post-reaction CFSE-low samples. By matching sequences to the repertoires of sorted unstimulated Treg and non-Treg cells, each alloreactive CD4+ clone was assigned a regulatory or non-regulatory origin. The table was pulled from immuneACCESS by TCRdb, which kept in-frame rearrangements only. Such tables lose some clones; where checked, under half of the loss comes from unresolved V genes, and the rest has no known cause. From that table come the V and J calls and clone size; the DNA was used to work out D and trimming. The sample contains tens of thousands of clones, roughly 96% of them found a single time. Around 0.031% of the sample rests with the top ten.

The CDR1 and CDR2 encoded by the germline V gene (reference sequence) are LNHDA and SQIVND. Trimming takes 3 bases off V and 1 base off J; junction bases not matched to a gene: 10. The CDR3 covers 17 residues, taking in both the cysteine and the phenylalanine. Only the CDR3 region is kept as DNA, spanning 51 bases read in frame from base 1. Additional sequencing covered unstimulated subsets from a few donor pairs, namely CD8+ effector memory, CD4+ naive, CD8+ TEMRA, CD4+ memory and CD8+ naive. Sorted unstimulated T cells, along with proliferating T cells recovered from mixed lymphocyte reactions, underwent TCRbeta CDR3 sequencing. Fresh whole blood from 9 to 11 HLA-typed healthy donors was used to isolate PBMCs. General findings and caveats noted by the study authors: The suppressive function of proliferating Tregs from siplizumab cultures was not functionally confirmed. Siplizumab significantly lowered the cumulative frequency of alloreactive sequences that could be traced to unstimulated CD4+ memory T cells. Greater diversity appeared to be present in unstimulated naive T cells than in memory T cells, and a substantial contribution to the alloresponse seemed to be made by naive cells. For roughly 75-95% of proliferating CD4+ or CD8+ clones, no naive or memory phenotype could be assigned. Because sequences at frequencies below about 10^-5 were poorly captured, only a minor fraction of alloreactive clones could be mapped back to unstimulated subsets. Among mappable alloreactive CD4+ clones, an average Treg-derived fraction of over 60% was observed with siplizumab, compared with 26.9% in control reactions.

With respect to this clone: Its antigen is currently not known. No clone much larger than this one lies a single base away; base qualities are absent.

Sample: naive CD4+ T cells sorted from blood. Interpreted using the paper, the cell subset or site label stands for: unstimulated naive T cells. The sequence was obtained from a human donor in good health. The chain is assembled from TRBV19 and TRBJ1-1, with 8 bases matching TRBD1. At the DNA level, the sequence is TGTGCCAGTAGTATGAGGGACAGGCAACGAAGGAACACTGAAGCTTTCTTT. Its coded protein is CASSMRDRQRRNTEAFF.